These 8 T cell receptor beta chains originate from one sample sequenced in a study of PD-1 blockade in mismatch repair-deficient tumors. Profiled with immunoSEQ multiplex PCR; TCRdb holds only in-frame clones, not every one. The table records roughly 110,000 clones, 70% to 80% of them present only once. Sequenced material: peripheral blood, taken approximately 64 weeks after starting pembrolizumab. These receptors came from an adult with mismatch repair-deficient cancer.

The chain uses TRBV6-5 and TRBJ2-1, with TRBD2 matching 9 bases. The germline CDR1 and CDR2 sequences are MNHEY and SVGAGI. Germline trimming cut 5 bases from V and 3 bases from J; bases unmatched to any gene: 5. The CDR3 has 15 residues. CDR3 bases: TGTGCCAGCAGTGGCGAGACTAGCGGCTACAATGAGCAGTTCTTC. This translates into CASSGETSGYNEQFF.

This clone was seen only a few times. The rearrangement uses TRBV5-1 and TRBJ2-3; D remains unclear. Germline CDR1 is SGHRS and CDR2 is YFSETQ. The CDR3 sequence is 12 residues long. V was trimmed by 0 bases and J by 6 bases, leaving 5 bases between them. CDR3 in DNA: TGCGCCAGCAGCTTGGCCGATGATACGCAGTATTTT. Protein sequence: CASSLADDTQYF.

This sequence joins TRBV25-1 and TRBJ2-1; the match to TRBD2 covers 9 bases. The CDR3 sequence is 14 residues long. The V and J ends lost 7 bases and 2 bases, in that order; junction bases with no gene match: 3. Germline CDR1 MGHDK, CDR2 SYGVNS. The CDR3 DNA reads TGTGCCAGCACTCCTAGCGGGACCTACAATGAGCAGTTCTTC. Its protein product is CASTPSGTYNEQFF.

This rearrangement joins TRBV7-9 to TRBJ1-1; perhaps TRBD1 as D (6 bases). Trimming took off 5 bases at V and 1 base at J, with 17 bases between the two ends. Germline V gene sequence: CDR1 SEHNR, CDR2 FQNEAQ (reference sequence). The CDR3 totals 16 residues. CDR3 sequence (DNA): TGTGCCAGCAGCCACCCCCCCGCGACAGGGAACACTGAAGCTTTCTTT. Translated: CASSHPPATGNTEAFF.

CDR3 bases: TGTGCCAGCAGCCCCGGAAGGGGAATTGATGGCTACACCTTC. Translated, it gives CASSPGRGIDGYTF. V gene TRBV5-6 combines with J gene TRBJ1-2; D is perhaps TRBD1 (5 bases). Between the trimmed V and J ends, which lost 4 bases and 6 bases, there was a span of 16 bases. Looked up from germline, CDR1 is SGHDT and CDR2 is YYEEEE. The length of the CDR3 is 14 residues.

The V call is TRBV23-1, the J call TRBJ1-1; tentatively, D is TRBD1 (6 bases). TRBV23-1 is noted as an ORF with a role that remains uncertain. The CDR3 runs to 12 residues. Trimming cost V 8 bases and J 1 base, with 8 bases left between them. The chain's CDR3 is CASPDRNTEAFF. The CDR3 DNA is TGCGCCAGCCCGGACAGGAACACTGAAGCTTTCTTT.

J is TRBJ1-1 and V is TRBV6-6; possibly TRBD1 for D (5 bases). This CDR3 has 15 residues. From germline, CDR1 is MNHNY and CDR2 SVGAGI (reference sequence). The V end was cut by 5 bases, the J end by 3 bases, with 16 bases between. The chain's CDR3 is CASSPTEIGDTEAFF. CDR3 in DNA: TGTGCCAGCAGTCCGACAGAAATCGGGGACACTGAAGCTTTCTTT.

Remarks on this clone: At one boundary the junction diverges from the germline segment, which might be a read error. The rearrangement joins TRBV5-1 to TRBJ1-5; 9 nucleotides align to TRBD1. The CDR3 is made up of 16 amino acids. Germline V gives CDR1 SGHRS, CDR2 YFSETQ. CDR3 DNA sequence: TGCGCCAGCAGCTTAGGGGACAGGGAAGGCAAACAGCCCCAGCATTTT. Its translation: CASSLGDREGKQPQHF.